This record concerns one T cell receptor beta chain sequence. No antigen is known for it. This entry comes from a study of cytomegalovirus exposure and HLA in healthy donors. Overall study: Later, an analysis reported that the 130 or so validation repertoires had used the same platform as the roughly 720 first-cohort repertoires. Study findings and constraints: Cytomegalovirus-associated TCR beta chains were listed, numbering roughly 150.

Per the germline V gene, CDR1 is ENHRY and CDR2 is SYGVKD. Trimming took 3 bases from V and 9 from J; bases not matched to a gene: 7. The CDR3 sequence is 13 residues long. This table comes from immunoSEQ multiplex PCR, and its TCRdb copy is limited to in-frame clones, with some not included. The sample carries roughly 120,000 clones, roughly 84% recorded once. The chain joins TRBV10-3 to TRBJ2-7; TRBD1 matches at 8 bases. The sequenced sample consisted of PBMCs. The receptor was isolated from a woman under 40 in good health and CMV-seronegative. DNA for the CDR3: TGTGCCATCAGTGATTCCGGACAGGGACGGCAGTACTTC. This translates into CAISDSGQGRQYF.